What follows are 13 T cell receptor beta chains derived from one specimen sequenced in a study of T-cell memory formation after mild COVID-19 (dated by TCRdb to 2020 to 2022). Library creation used 5' RACE. The reads were generated on an Illumina NovaSeq 6000. TCRdb reanalyzed the raw reads on its own, using fastp at Q25 for trimming and MiXCR for clone calling, and kept in-frame beta chains. CDR3 protein duplicates are merged, each entry listing the most common genes and DNA. In all, the sample holds about 340,000 distinct CDR3 sequences, and more than 15% of those were seen once. The ten largest account for approximately 20% of the sample. The sample taken for sequencing was PBMCs or a T cell subset sorted from them (not recorded which). Receptor source: a man in his late teens or twenties who had mild COVID-19 (a few samples of this study predate the infection). The sample titles of this study are shuffled in the database, so cell type and time point are left out; the donor was told from shared clones.

The chain links TRBV30 to TRBJ1-2, with D uncertain. Germline assignment: CDR1 GTSNPN and CDR2 SVGIG (reference sequence). The CDR3 totals 12 residues. Trimming removed 3 bases from V and 5 bases from J, with 10 bases in between. This CDR3 reads CAWSRQAYGYTF. The CDR3 DNA reads TGTGCCTGGAGCAGGCAGGCATATGGCTACACCTTC.

This clonotype was seen repeatedly, ten times or more. This chain connects TRBV4-1 to TRBJ2-2; D possibly corresponds to TRBD1 (7 bases). V was shortened by 3 bases and J by 4 bases, with 12 bases between the two germline ends. There are 15 residues in the CDR3. Per the germline V gene, CDR1 is MGHRA and CDR2 is YSYEKL. In DNA, the CDR3 is TGCGCCAGCAGCCAGCGCGGGACAGCCACCGGGGAGCTGTTTTTT. Encoded protein: CASSQRGTATGELFF.

In its sample, this clonotype was seen a few times. CDR3 in amino acids: CASSTLRGQETQYF. CDR3 bases: TGTGCCAGCAGTACTTTGCGGGGGCAAGAGACCCAGTACTTC. This chain uses TRBV2 with TRBJ2-5; 7 bases fit TRBD2. CDR3 length equals 14 residues. Trimming at V came to 5 bases and at J to 2 bases, leaving 5 bases not matched to a gene. Germline V gene sequence: CDR1 SNHLY, CDR2 FYNNEI. Variable domain in full (rest from reference TRBV2 and TRBJ2-5): EPEVTQTPSHQVTQMGQEVILRCVPISNHLYFYWYRQILGQKVEFLVSFYNNEISEKSEIFDDQFSVERPDGSNFTLKIRSTKLEDSAMYFCASSTLRGQETQYFGPGTRLLVL.

This chain connects TRBV11-2 to TRBJ2-7, with 10 nucleotides matching TRBD1. CDR1 is SGHAT, CDR2 FQNNGV, per germline. This CDR3 comprises 16 residues. Trimming took 1 base from V and 2 from J; bases not matched to a gene: 5. This CDR3 reads CASSLVGTGVTYEQYF. The CDR3 DNA follows: TGTGCCAGCAGCTTAGTTGGGACAGGGGTTACCTACGAGCAGTACTTC.

This clonotype has more than one count but fewer than ten. CDR3 nucleotides: TGCAGCACGGGAGGGCCGGGACAACGCACAGATACGCAGTATTTT. This encodes CSTGGPGQRTDTQYF. J is TRBJ2-3 and V is TRBV29-1, with TRBD2 matching 8 bases. CDR1 is SQVTM and CDR2 is ANQGSEA in the germline V gene. The length of the CDR3 is 15 residues. With 8 bases clipped from V and 1 base from J, the junction kept 11 bases outside the gene matches.

With respect to this clonotype: One end of the junction is discordant with germline, which a read error may explain. The rearrangement joins TRBV7-2 to TRBJ1-2; weak D call: TRBD1 (6 bases). This CDR3 is built from 19 residues. Germline values: CDR1 SGHTA, CDR2 FQGNSA. Here the CDR3 reads CASSLGTSPGALFNSGYTF. Written as DNA, the CDR3 is TGTGCCAGCAGCTTAGGGACCTCCCCAGGGGCTCTTTTTAACTCTGGCTACACCTTC.

The V call is TRBV5-1, the J call TRBJ2-3; 9 positions match TRBD1. The CDR3 has 15 residues. Looked up from germline, CDR1 is SGHRS and CDR2 is YFSETQ. V shed 8 bases and J 0 bases; nucleotides not matched to a gene: 7. The chain's CDR3 is CASRRGQGSTDTQYF. The CDR3 DNA reads TGCGCCAGTCGTCGGGGACAGGGAAGCACAGATACGCAGTATTTT.

This chain joins TRBV10-3 and TRBJ1-2; tentative D call: TRBD1 (5 bases). CDR3 length equals 14 residues. Trimming shortened V by 4 bases and J by 0 bases, and 9 bases separated the two germline ends. Looked up from germline, CDR1 is ENHRY and CDR2 is SYGVKD. This CDR3 reads CAISGMTANYGYTF. CDR3 DNA sequence: TGTGCCATCAGTGGGATGACAGCTAACTATGGCTACACCTTC.

This clonotype showed up just a few times. The J gene is TRBJ1-4, the V gene TRBV4-2; no firm D call. Trimming left V 0 bases short and J 5 bases short, with 4 bases between. CDR1 and CDR2 (germline): LGHNA, YNFKEQ. The CDR3 consists of 13 residues. CDR3 bases: TGTGCCAGCAGCCAAGACAGAAATGAAAAACTGTTTTTT. Protein sequence: CASSQDRNEKLFF.

The chain combines TRBV7-8 with TRBJ2-7, with 13 bases matching TRBD2. CDR3 length: 19 residues. Trimming cost V 5 bases and J 0 bases; bases outside gene matches: 13. Looked up from germline, CDR1 is SGHVS and CDR2 is FQNEAQ. Here the CDR3 reads CASSALRLAGGPISYEQYV. CDR3 sequence (DNA): TGTGCCAGCAGCGCCCTGAGACTAGCGGGGGGACCGATCTCCTACGAGCAGTACGTC.

This chain connects TRBV11-2 to TRBJ2-1; D is perhaps TRBD2 (7 bases). With 4 bases removed from V and 8 bases from J, the gap between germline ends came to 18 bases. The CDR3 runs 15 residues. Germline CDR1 SGHAT, CDR2 FQNNGV. CDR3: CASSSGRGAEDEQFF. Written as DNA, the CDR3 is TGTGCCAGCAGCTCGGGACGGGGGGCCGAGGATGAGCAGTTCTTC.

This chain uses TRBV4-3 with TRBJ2-3; 11 nucleotides line up with TRBD2. The CDR3 consists of 16 residues. V shed 4 bases and J 2 bases; nucleotides not matched to a gene: 5. CDR1 and CDR2 (germline): LGHNA, YSLEER. The CDR3 loop is CASSLGLAEITDTQYF. The DNA of the CDR3 is TGCGCCAGCAGCCTGGGACTAGCGGAGATCACAGATACGCAGTATTTT.

This chain uses TRBV12-3 or TRBV12-4 with TRBJ2-1; TRBD2 agrees at 11 bases. This CDR3 region has 15 residues. V was clipped by 2 bases and J by 9 bases; unmatched bases: 6. CDR3 bases: TGTGCCAGCAGTTTATGGCTAGCGGGGGGTGGTGAGCAGTTCTTC. Its protein is CASSLWLAGGGEQFF.